These T cell receptor beta chains were read from a single sample in a study of T-cell reconstitution after alpha-beta-depleted transplantation in children. TCRdb reprocessed the PCR reads via MiXCR and lists one record per CDR3 protein. The sample includes around 450,000 distinct CDR3 sequences, roughly 44% seen only once; the top ten take 27%. The source was PBMCs, collected before TCRalphabeta/CD19-depleted stem cell transplant. These receptors originate from a girl aged 2 to 10 with aplastic anemia, due to receive a stem cell transplant. Each CDR3 is given with its conserved first and last residue. D genes are given only for firm matches. Clone size, where shown, is once, few, many, or a class for clones that have expanded.

V gene: TRBV3-1
J gene: TRBJ1-2
clone size: many
D gene: -
CDR3 DNA: TGTGCCAGCAGTCGCCAGGGGTGGGATGGCTACACCTTC
CDR3 protein: CASSRQGWDGYTF

V gene: TRBV25-1
J gene: TRBJ1-2
clone size: many
D gene: -
CDR3 DNA: TGTGCCAGCAGTGAATATGCGGTAGGCGAAGCCTATGGCTACACCTTC
CDR3 protein: CASSEYAVGEAYGYTF

V gene: TRBV6-1
J gene: TRBJ2-1
clone size: -
D gene: TRBD2
CDR3 DNA: TGTGCCAGCAGTCCTAGCGGGAGGGGGGACAATGAGCAGTTCTTC
CDR3 protein: CASSPSGRGDNEQFF

V gene: TRBV5-1
J gene: TRBJ1-1
clone size: few
D gene: TRBD1
CDR3 DNA: TGCGCCAGCAGCTCGGGGGACAGGCCGAACACTGAAGCTTTCTTT
CDR3 protein: CASSSGDRPNTEAFF

V gene: TRBV15
J gene: TRBJ2-7
clone size: -
D gene: -
CDR3 DNA: TGTGCCACCAGCTCTCGTAGCCCTCCCTTGTTCGAGCAGTACTTC
CDR3 protein: CATSSRSPPLFEQYF

V gene: TRBV20-1
J gene: TRBJ1-2
clone size: many
D gene: -
CDR3 DNA: TGCAGTGCTAGAGGGGCGGGGGCGCTTGGCTACACCTTC
CDR3 protein: CSARGAGALGYTF

V gene: TRBV7-6
J gene: TRBJ2-7
clone size: -
D gene: -
CDR3 DNA: TGTGCCAGCAGCTTAGGGGGGAGTGGGTACGAGCAGTACTTC
CDR3 protein: CASSLGGSGYEQYF

V gene: TRBV6-6
J gene: TRBJ1-5
clone size: -
D gene: -
CDR3 DNA: TGTGCCAGCAGTCAGTTTAGCAATCAGCCCCAGCATTTT
CDR3 protein: CASSQFSNQPQHF

V gene: TRBV20-1
J gene: TRBJ2-1
clone size: many
D gene: TRBD2
CDR3 DNA: TGCAGTGCCTTCGAGGCTAGCGGGAGTGGGAAGAGCTTC
CDR3 protein: CSAFEASGSGKSF

V gene: TRBV5-1
J gene: TRBJ2-7
clone size: -
D gene: -
CDR3 DNA: TGCGCCAGCAGCTTGTGCGAGGAGTGCGAGCAGTACTTC
CDR3 protein: CASSLCEECEQYF

V gene: TRBV5-1
J gene: TRBJ2-1
clone size: -
D gene: TRBD2
CDR3 DNA: TGCGCCAGCAGCTTGGCCTCTACTAGCGGGTATAGGAGCTCCTACAATGAGCAGTTCTTC
CDR3 protein: CASSLASTSGYRSSYNEQFF

V gene: TRBV11-2
J gene: TRBJ2-1
clone size: -
D gene: TRBD1
CDR3 DNA: TGTGCCACCATGGGGGACAGGGGAAGGAATGAGCAGTTCTTC
CDR3 protein: CATMGDRGRNEQFF

V gene: TRBV5-1
J gene: TRBJ1-3
clone size: -
D gene: -
CDR3 DNA: TGCGCCAGCAGCTTGGGCAGGGCTGGAAACACCATATATTTT
CDR3 protein: CASSLGRAGNTIYF

V gene: TRBV21-1
J gene: TRBJ2-7
clone size: many
D gene: -
CDR3 DNA: TGTGCCAGCCTGATGGGGGGCAGCCACTACGAGCAGTACTTC
CDR3 protein: CASLMGGSHYEQYF

V gene: TRBV25-1
J gene: TRBJ2-1
clone size: -
D gene: -
CDR3 DNA: TGTGCCAGCAGAGAAGAAGGCCAGGGTTTATACAATGAGCAGTTCTTC
CDR3 protein: CASREEGQGLYNEQFF

V gene: TRBV6-1
J gene: TRBJ2-2
clone size: -
D gene: TRBD2
CDR3 DNA: TGTGCCAGCAGATCGGGACTAGCGGGAGAATCGGGCACCGGGGAGCTGTTTTTT
CDR3 protein: CASRSGLAGESGTGELFF

V gene: TRBV18
J gene: TRBJ2-2
clone size: -
D gene: -
CDR3 DNA: TGTGCCAGCTCACCCACGCCTCAGAGGGCCGACACCGGGGAGCTGTTTTTT
CDR3 protein: CASSPTPQRADTGELFF

V gene: TRBV5-1
J gene: TRBJ2-1
clone size: -
D gene: -
CDR3 DNA: TGCGCCAGCAGTTGGCGAGAAGGGGGTGAGCAGTTCTTC
CDR3 protein: CASSWREGGEQFF